The T cell receptor beta chain under discussion was sequenced for a study of shared clonotypes between healthy human individuals. Samples underwent the assay at deep level. Each PCR replicate from the sorted subsets contained 150 to 250 ng DNA, which is some 31,000 T cell genomes. Assay used: immunoSEQ multiplex PCR; TCRdb lists only in-frame clones, some missing. The repertoire holds about 1,900,000 clones, with about 95% as singletons. Points from the study as a whole: As a rule, naive subsets had a larger estimated richness than memory subsets.

Germline V gene lookup returns CDR1 SGHVS and CDR2 FQNEAQ. Trimming cost V 1 base and J 3 bases, with 7 bases left between them. The CDR3 contains 13 residues. Naive CD8 cells lacked CD45RO, underwent positive selection for CCR7 and left out terminally differentiated effector memory CD45RA+ cells. With regard to this clone: The antigen remains undetermined.

This TCR derives from a man aged 18 to 30 in good health. The V and J genes are TRBV7-8 and TRBJ2-7; D unresolved. The sequenced sample was naive CD8+ T cells sorted from blood. CDR3 sequence: CASSLVFGYEQYF. The CDR3 DNA follows: TGTGCCAGCAGCTTAGTTTTTGGCTACGAGCAGTACTTC.